Following are 29 T cell receptor beta chains from one sample sequenced in a study of cytomegalovirus exposure and HLA in healthy donors. Use of 60 Vbeta and 13 Jbeta primers characterized the PCR. Produced via immunoSEQ multiplex PCR; TCRdb's table is partial and in-frame only. The sample lists 120,000 to 150,000 clones; 60% to 80% were seen once. The sequencing sample was made of PBMCs. Receptors originate from a male donor in good health and CMV-seronegative.

V gene TRBV18 combines with J gene TRBJ2-4; 7 nucleotides line up with TRBD2. V gave up 2 bases and J gave up 7 bases; unmatched junction bases: 5. Per the germline V gene, CDR1 is KGHSH and CDR2 is LQKENI. CDR3 length: 14 amino acids. CDR3 in DNA: TGTGCCAGCTCACCAGGACTAGAACCTAACATTCAGTACTTC. The encoded protein is CASSPGLEPNIQYF.

CDR3 in DNA: TGTGCCAGTACACCCACAGGGGGCTGGGGTTCACCCCTCCACTTT. This encodes CASTPTGGWGSPLHF. The chain employs TRBV19 and TRBJ1-6; TRBD1 agrees at 9 bases. The CDR3 contains 15 residues. V lost 7 bases to trimming and J lost 9 bases; unmatched junction nucleotides: 10. Germline V gene sequence: CDR1 LNHDA, CDR2 SQIVND (reference sequence).

This rearrangement joins TRBV9 to TRBJ2-7; 14 nucleotides match TRBD2. This CDR3 is built from 15 residues. V dropped 4 bases and J dropped 3; count of bases not matched to a gene: 3. Germline CDR1 reads SGDLS; CDR2 reads YYNGEE. As DNA, the CDR3 is TGTGCCAGCAGCCGGACTAGCGGGGGGATCTACGAGCAGTACTTC. This sequence encodes CASSRTSGGIYEQYF.

This chain uses TRBV5-1 with TRBJ2-1, with a tentative D call TRBD2 (6 bases). CDR1 and CDR2 from the germline V gene are SGHRS and YFSETQ. The CDR3 contains 16 residues. V shed 3 bases and J shed 1 base, with 14 bases lying between them. The CDR3 reads CASSWEELGSYNEQFF. DNA of the CDR3: TGCGCCAGCAGCTGGGAGGAACTTGGGTCCTACAATGAGCAGTTCTTC.

This clone was seen more than once but under ten times. The chain is built from TRBV7-9 and TRBJ2-6; 8 nucleotides align to TRBD1. Trimming at V came to 1 base and at J to 4 bases, leaving 9 bases not matched to a gene. Germline loops: CDR1 SEHNR, CDR2 FQNEAQ (reference sequence). The CDR3 is 18 amino acids. The CDR3 nucleotides are TGTGCCAGCAGCTTAGGGGACAGGTCAGCTTTCGGGGCCAACGTCCTGACTTTC. Amino acids: CASSLGDRSAFGANVLTF.

CDR3: CASSEAGHGDNQPQHF. CDR3 sequence (DNA): TGTGCCAGCAGTGAAGCGGGCCACGGGGACAATCAGCCCCAGCATTTT. The genes are TRBV6-1 and TRBJ1-5; D gene unclear. Per germline, CDR1 MNHNS and CDR2 SASEGT. V lost 0 bases, J lost 3 bases, and 12 bases lay in between. The length of the CDR3 is 16 residues.

The chain joins TRBV5-1 to TRBJ2-5, with D perhaps TRBD2 (6 bases). The CDR3 runs 15 residues. V was cut by 0 bases and J by 5 bases, with 14 bases left in between. Germline V gives CDR1 SGHRS, CDR2 YFSETQ. The CDR3 DNA reads as TGCGCCAGCAGCTTGGGCGCGGGGTATGAGGAGACCCAGTACTTC. Its protein is CASSLGAGYEETQYF.

The CDR3 DNA sequence: TGTGCCAGCAGTGTAGAGGCAGGGGCTAACTATGGCTACACCTTC. Its translation: CASSVEAGANYGYTF. This chain links TRBV2 with TRBJ1-2, with a possible D match to TRBD1 (6 bases). From germline, CDR1 is SNHLY and CDR2 FYNNEI. The CDR3 length is 15 residues. The V end lost 4 bases, the J end lost 0 bases, and 12 bases lay between the germline ends.

This chain uses TRBV7-2 with TRBJ1-1, with 7 bases matching TRBD1. CDR1 is SGHTA, CDR2 FQGNSA, per germline. V lost 7 bases, J lost 4 bases, and 9 bases stayed unmatched. The CDR3 sequence is 14 residues long. The CDR3 loop reads CASTNKQGRTEAFF. The CDR3, as DNA: TGTGCCAGCACCAACAAACAGGGGCGCACTGAAGCTTTCTTT.

This clone occurred once. V is TRBV4-3 and J is TRBJ1-4, with TRBD1 matching 10 bases. The CDR3 length is 16 residues. The trim removed 2 bases at V and 5 bases at J, leaving 5 bases unmatched. The germline V gene encodes CDR1 LGHNA and CDR2 YSLEER. The CDR3 nucleotides read TGCGCCAGCAGCCAATACCCGGGACAGGGGAATGAAAAACTGTTTTTT. It codes for CASSQYPGQGNEKLFF.

The rearrangement joins TRBV5-1 to TRBJ1-2, with D tentatively TRBD1 (5 bases). Germline CDR1 and CDR2: SGHRS and YFSETQ. Between the trimmed V and J ends, which lost 0 bases and 2 bases, there was a span of 5 bases. The CDR3 sequence is 13 residues long. This CDR3 is CASSLDRNYGYTF. The CDR3 DNA reads as TGCGCCAGCAGCTTGGACAGGAACTATGGCTACACCTTC. The whole variable domain, remainder taken from reference TRBV5-1 and TRBJ1-2, is KAGVTQTPRYLIKTRGQQVTLSCSPISGHRSVSWYQQTPGQGLQFLFEYFSETQRNKGNFPGRFSGRQFSNSRSEMNVSTLELGDSALYLCASSLDRNYGYTFGSGTRLTVV.

This chain uses TRBV6-5 with TRBJ1-1; TRBD1 might be the D (5 bases). The CDR3 totals 13 residues. Trimming pared 0 bases from V and 5 bases from J, leaving 7 bases between. From germline, CDR1 is MNHEY and CDR2 SVGAGI. CDR3 nucleotides: TGTGCCAGCAGTTACTCCCAGGGAACTGAAGCTTTCTTT. This codes for CASSYSQGTEAFF.

The rearrangement links TRBV15 to TRBJ2-2; the D gene is possibly TRBD2 (5 bases). The CDR3 totals 14 residues. V lost 8 bases and J lost 2, with 12 bases in between. CDR1 is LNHNV and CDR2 is YYDKDF in the germline V gene (reference sequence). The CDR3 DNA reads as TGTGCCACCCCGAGAGCGGAAAACACCGGGGAGCTGTTTTTT. It specifies CATPRAENTGELFF.

The CDR3 DNA is TGTGCCAGCAGTTTACAGGGTAGGGAGACCCAGTACTTC. Translated, it gives CASSLQGRETQYF. The V call is TRBV2, the J call TRBJ2-5; tentatively, D is TRBD1 (6 bases). Germline assignment: CDR1 SNHLY and CDR2 FYNNEI. V lost 5 bases and J 5 bases, leaving 12 bases between the germline ends. The CDR3 has 13 residues.

The rearrangement joins TRBV19 to TRBJ2-7, with TRBD2 as a possible D gene (5 bases). Germline CDR1 and CDR2: LNHDA and SQIVND (reference sequence). The CDR3 spans 14 residues. The V end lost 5 bases, the J end lost 0 bases, and 11 bases lay between the germline ends. CDR3 sequence reads: CASSLEASSYEQYF. CDR3 DNA: TGTGCCAGTAGTTTGGAGGCCTCCTCCTACGAGCAGTACTTC.

As for this clone: The sample carries other DNA sequences with the same CDR3. V gene TRBV28 combines with J gene TRBJ2-7; no firm D call. Germline V CDR1 and CDR2: MDHEN, SYDVKM. The CDR3 sequence is 13 residues long. V was pared by 5 bases and J by 4 bases, with 12 bases between. The CDR3 loop reads CASSPPGAYEQYF. CDR3 nucleotides: TGTGCCAGCAGTCCCCCGGGTGCGTACGAGCAGTACTTC.

J is TRBJ2-1 and V is TRBV11-3; D possibly corresponds to TRBD1 (5 bases). The ends were cut back, 2 bases at V and 4 bases at J, with 9 bases in the middle. The CDR3 covers 14 residues. Per the germline V gene, CDR1 is SGHNT and CDR2 is YENEEA. The CDR3 here is CASSLRGTYNEQFF. The CDR3 region has the DNA TGTGCCAGCAGCTTAAGGGGCACGTACAATGAGCAGTTCTTC.

The genes are TRBV5-1 and TRBJ1-6; 8 bases fit TRBD1. The V gene's germline CDR1 is SGHRS and CDR2 YFSETQ. This CDR3 has 16 amino acids. V lost 1 base to trimming and J lost 3 bases; unmatched junction nucleotides: 3. The CDR3 sequence is CASSLSDRVYNSPLHF. For the CDR3, the DNA is TGCGCCAGCAGCTTGTCGGACAGGGTCTATAATTCACCCCTCCACTTT.

The chain couples TRBV7-9 to TRBJ2-6; TRBD1 agrees at 7 bases. CDR1 is SEHNR, CDR2 FQNEAQ, per germline (reference sequence). The CDR3 extends over 16 amino acids. V shed 7 bases and J 1 base; nucleotides not matched to a gene: 7. DNA of the CDR3: TGTGCCAGCACCACAGGGGTCCCATCTGGGGCCAACGTCCTGACTTTC. It translates to CASTTGVPSGANVLTF.

V usage is TRBV27 and J usage is TRBJ2-7; 12 bases are shared with TRBD2. The CDR3 covers 15 residues. Trimming took 6 bases from V and 5 from J; bases not matched to a gene: 8. CDR1 and CDR2 (germline): MNHEY, SMNVEV (reference sequence). This chain's CDR3 is CASRLLAGGFHEQYF. The CDR3 DNA follows: TGTGCCAGCAGGCTACTAGCGGGAGGATTCCACGAGCAGTACTTC.

The chain joins TRBV5-4 to TRBJ2-1; 9 bases match TRBD1. Trimming took 4 bases from V and 2 from J; bases not matched to a gene: 7. This CDR3 spans 16 amino acids. CDR1 SGHNT and CDR2 YYREEE come from the germline V gene (reference sequence). The CDR3: CASSTGQGKAYNEQFF. The CDR3 DNA sequence: TGTGCCAGCAGCACCGGACAGGGGAAGGCCTACAATGAGCAGTTCTTC.

The rearrangement uses TRBV4-2 and TRBJ2-3, with 11 bases identical to TRBD2. The CDR3 extends over 16 amino acids. The germline V gene encodes CDR1 LGHNA and CDR2 YNFKEQ. V lost 3 bases to trimming and J lost 2 bases; unmatched junction nucleotides: 4. The DNA for the CDR3 is TGTGCCAGCAGCCACCTTAGCGGGAGGGCCACAGATACGCAGTATTTT. Translating gives CASSHLSGRATDTQYF.

V is TRBV5-1 and J is TRBJ2-6; the D is unclear. The CDR3 loop spans 19 amino acids. The V and J ends lost 1 base and 0 bases respectively, with 17 bases between them. Per germline, CDR1 SGHRS and CDR2 YFSETQ. The CDR3 DNA reads TGCGCCAGCAGCTTGATCCGATTACAGTCAAGCTCTGGGGCCAACGTCCTGACTTTC. Translation gives CASSLIRLQSSSGANVLTF.

The V call is TRBV7-2, the J call TRBJ1-2, with D perhaps matching TRBD1 (6 bases). The V end lost 1 base, the J end lost 10 bases, and 13 bases lay between the germline ends. Germline CDR1 is SGHTA and CDR2 is FQGNSA. This CDR3 spans 13 amino acids. The DNA of the CDR3 is TGTGCCAGCAGCTTAGTACAGGGCTTGGACTACACCTTC. It codes for CASSLVQGLDYTF.

The V and J genes are TRBV12-2 and TRBJ2-7; TRBD1 was called by the table and not checked on the DNA. TRBV12-2 is assigned pseudogene status. This CDR3 has 16 amino acids. As DNA, the CDR3 is TGTGCAAGTCGCTCCCGGGACAGGGTGGAGGCCTACGAGCAGTACTTC. This sequence encodes CASRSRDRVEAYEQYF.

The rearrangement links TRBV5-1 to TRBJ2-1, with 10 bases identical to TRBD2. J lost 0 bases, V lost 3 bases, and 6 bases had no gene match. The germline V gene encodes CDR1 SGHRS and CDR2 YFSETQ. This CDR3 comprises 17 residues. The CDR3, as DNA: TGCGCCAGCAGCTGGGGACTAGCGTCTAGCTCCTACAATGAGCAGTTCTTC. It yields the protein CASSWGLASSSYNEQFF. The entire variable domain, with the rest obtained from reference TRBV5-1 and TRBJ2-1, is as follows: KAGVTQTPRYLIKTRGQQVTLSCSPISGHRSVSWYQQTPGQGLQFLFEYFSETQRNKGNFPGRFSGRQFSNSRSEMNVSTLELGDSALYLCASSWGLASSSYNEQFFGPGTRLTVL.

With respect to this clone: An end of the junction differs from the germline gene, which may be a read error. The gene calls are TRBV7-2 and TRBJ2-4, with D maybe TRBD2 (6 bases). CDR1 is SGHTA and CDR2 is FQGNSA in the germline V gene. CDR3 length equals 14 residues. The CDR3 here is CASRLGGVKNIQYF. The CDR3 region has the DNA TGTGCCAGCAGATTAGGCGGGGTCAAAAACATTCAGTACTTC.

The chain joins TRBV7-7 to TRBJ2-2; TRBD2 matches at 11 bases. Germline values: CDR1 SSHAT, CDR2 FNYEAQ (reference sequence). The CDR3 is 15 amino acids. V was pared by 5 bases and J by 4 bases, with 3 bases of the junction left unmatched. The CDR3 spells CASSGGLAATGELFF. The CDR3 nucleotides read TGTGCCAGCAGCGGGGGACTAGCGGCCACCGGGGAGCTGTTTTTT.

This chain connects TRBV11-3 to TRBJ2-7, with D possibly being TRBD2 (6 bases). V shed 5 bases and J shed 2 bases, with 19 bases lying between them. There are 16 residues in the CDR3. The germline CDR1 and CDR2 sequences are SGHNT and YENEEA. In DNA, the CDR3 is TGTGCCAGCAGCCCCCCCCTACTAGCACCGACCTACGAGCAGTACTTC. Amino acid sequence: CASSPPLLAPTYEQYF.